This TCR beta chain derives from a study of beta chain features in type 1 diabetes. Study findings and constraints: Compared to healthy donors, patients appeared to have naive, central memory and Treg TCRB repertoires that were more alike.

This clone has a count of ten or more. Its antigen is not identified. CD4+ naive, central memory, regulatory and stem cell-like memory cells were sorted via CD45RO/CCR7/CD25/CD127/CD95/CD27. Each sorted population was over 98% pure. The whole isolated RNA underwent reverse transcription, so sequencing captured expressed TCRB transcripts. Some 3.6 million reads were obtained on average from naive, central memory and regulatory T cell samples. The data were produced by immunoSEQ multiplex PCR, yet TCRdb's version contains in-frame clones alone and is incomplete. The data hold about 900,000 clones, with roughly a sixth observed a single time. The CDR3 length is 16 residues. From germline, CDR1 is SGHTS and CDR2 YDEGEE. V was cut by 0 bases and J by 2 bases, with 9 bases left in between.

Sequencing was performed on naive CD4+ T cells from blood. The rearrangement uses TRBV5-8 and TRBJ2-6; no firm D call. This TCR was recovered from a woman aged 18-29 years in good health. CDR3 nucleotide sequence: TGTGCCAGCAGCTTGGCGCTTACCGCTGGGGCCAACGTCCTGACTTTC. Its translation is CASSLALTAGANVLTF.